This is a list of T cell receptor beta chains from one sample in a study of blood T cells in healthy people across ages. TCRdb reprocessed the 5' RACE reads with MiXCR, giving one entry per CDR3 protein. The profile shows about 900,000 distinct CDR3 sequences, 60% to 80% of them singletons. The sequenced sample consisted of blood. The source of these receptors is a man aged 25 to 40 in good health. Both conserved end residues are part of each CDR3. D genes are given only for firm matches. The size of a clone is reported for some rows only, either as once, few or many, or as a class for expanded clones.

clone size	D gene	V gene	CDR3 length	J gene	CDR3 protein	CDR3 DNA
NA	NA	TRBV7-2	13	TRBJ1-5	CASSFSWDQPQHF	TGTGCCAGCAGCTTTAGTTGGGATCAGCCCCAGCATTTT
NA	TRBD2	TRBV20-1	16	TRBJ2-5	CSARDGERGTQETQYF	TGCAGTGCTAGAGATGGCGAGCGGGGAACACAAGAAACCCAGTACTTC
NA	NA	TRBV20-1	12	TRBJ1-5	CSARSGFQPQHF	TGCAGTGCTAGATCCGGTTTTCAGCCCCAGCATTTT
NA	TRBD1	TRBV5-5	16	TRBJ1-1	CASSLLTGGSGYEAFF	TGTGCCAGCAGCTTGTTGACAGGGGGCAGCGGATATGAAGCTTTCTTT
once	NA	TRBV9	14	TRBJ2-3	CASSLGYGTDTQYF	TGTGCCAGCAGCCTAGGGTATGGCACAGATACGCAGTATTTT
NA	TRBD2	TRBV7-2	15	TRBJ2-5	CASSSGLAQGETQYF	TGTGCCAGCAGCTCGGGACTAGCGCAAGGGGAGACCCAGTACTTC
NA	TRBD2	TRBV9	15	TRBJ2-1	CASSVDGGDYNEQFF	TGTGCCAGCAGCGTAGACGGGGGGGATTACAATGAGCAGTTCTTC
NA	NA	TRBV27	13	TRBJ2-2	CASSILTNGELFF	TGTGCCAGCAGTATCCTAACTAATGGGGAGCTGTTTTTT
NA	TRBD2	TRBV4-3	20	TRBJ2-3	CASSQGQGAGLAGGTDTQYF	TGCGCCAGCAGCCAAGGTCAGGGGGCTGGACTAGCGGGGGGCACAGATACGCAGTATTTT
NA	NA	TRBV7-6	16	TRBJ2-5	CASYGRGARVQETQYF	TGTGCCAGCTATGGTCGAGGGGCGCGGGTCCAAGAGACCCAGTACTTC
NA	TRBD2	TRBV9	14	TRBJ2-7	CASSIGTSGYEQYF	TGTGCCAGCAGCATCGGGACTAGCGGGTACGAGCAGTACTTC
NA	TRBD1	TRBV28	16	TRBJ2-5	CATHRGTGVTQETQYF	TGTGCCACTCATAGGGGAACAGGGGTTACCCAAGAGACCCAGTACTTC
NA	NA	TRBV4-3	16	TRBJ2-1	CASSQDDASSYNEQFF	TGCGCCAGCAGCCAAGACGATGCTAGCTCCTACAATGAGCAGTTCTTC
NA	NA	TRBV11-3	12	TRBJ2-1	CASSAEIGEQFF	TGTGCCAGCAGCGCAGAGATTGGTGAGCAGTTCTTC
few	NA	TRBV7-3	15	TRBJ2-1	CASSPGARPYNEQFF	TGTGCCAGCAGCCCTGGTGCTCGTCCCTACAATGAGCAGTTCTTC
many	NA	TRBV25-1	13	TRBJ2-1	CASRSDRYNEQFF	TGTGCCAGCAGGTCCGACAGGTACAATGAGCAGTTCTTC
NA	NA	TRBV5-1	16	TRBJ2-2	CASSRSGTSDTGELFF	TGCGCCAGCAGCCGCTCCGGGACATCGGACACCGGGGAGCTGTTTTTT
few	NA	TRBV27	13	TRBJ2-1	CASSAGLYNEQFF	TGTGCCAGCAGTGCCGGGCTCTACAATGAGCAGTTCTTC
few	NA	TRBV7-2	14	TRBJ2-5	CASSLARDQETQYF	TGTGCCAGCAGCTTAGCGAGGGATCAAGAGACCCAGTACTTC
NA	NA	TRBV7-2	15	TRBJ1-6	CASSFEGRLHSPLHF	TGTGCCAGCAGCTTTGAGGGACGCCTGCATTCACCCCTCCACTTT
NA	TRBD2	TRBV4-1	15	TRBJ2-3	CASSHIAGGADTQYF	TGCGCCAGCAGCCATATAGCGGGGGGAGCAGATACGCAGTATTTT
NA	NA	TRBV11-2	17	TRBJ2-5	CASTRFIPRGGQETQYF	TGTGCCAGCACCCGCTTTATCCCAAGGGGGGGCCAAGAGACCCAGTACTTC
NA	TRBD2	TRBV20-1	15	TRBJ2-5	CSADRTSGGQETQYF	TGCAGTGCTGACAGGACTAGCGGGGGACAAGAGACCCAGTACTTC
NA	TRBD2	TRBV4-2	15	TRBJ2-7	CASSQENGGSYEQYF	TGTGCCAGCAGCCAAGAGAACGGGGGGTCCTACGAGCAGTACTTC
NA	NA	TRBV7-2	17	TRBJ2-4	CASSPGWSSPPKNIQYF	TGTGCCAGCAGCCCGGGGTGGTCAAGCCCCCCCAAAAACATTCAGTACTTC
few	NA	TRBV25-1	16	TRBJ2-1	CASSEVRGATYNEQFF	TGTGCCAGCAGTGAAGTCAGAGGAGCCACCTACAATGAGCAGTTCTTC
few	TRBD1	TRBV6-1	13	TRBJ1-1	CASRRQGNTEAFF	TGTGCCAGCAGACGACAGGGGAACACTGAAGCTTTCTTT
NA	NA	TRBV30	13	TRBJ2-7	CAWSRRESGEQYF	TGTGCCTGGAGTCGGCGTGAGTCGGGCGAGCAGTACTTC
NA	TRBD2	TRBV29-1	15	TRBJ2-4	CSVDGGGIAKNIQYF	TGCAGCGTTGATGGCGGGGGAATAGCCAAAAACATTCAGTACTTC
NA	TRBD2	TRBV4-3	17	TRBJ2-5	CASSQRLLAGGQETQYF	TGCGCCAGCAGCCAGAGGTTACTAGCGGGGGGACAAGAGACCCAGTACTTC
once	NA	TRBV7-6	14	TRBJ2-7	CASSWTVRGDEQYF	TGTGCCAGCAGCTGGACGGTCAGAGGGGACGAGCAGTACTTC
NA	NA	TRBV2	15	TRBJ2-1	CASTAVEGAYNEQFF	TGTGCCAGCACGGCGGTGGAGGGGGCTTACAATGAGCAGTTCTTC
few	TRBD1	TRBV4-2	14	TRBJ2-7	CASSHPGQGYEQYF	TGTGCCAGCAGCCACCCGGGACAGGGCTACGAGCAGTACTTC
NA	TRBD2	TRBV24-1	15	TRBJ2-3	CATSERGVGTDTQYF	TGTGCCACCAGCGAGCGGGGGGTGGGCACAGATACGCAGTATTTT
NA	TRBD1	TRBV29-1	13	TRBJ1-2	CSVGTGSYYGYTF	TGCAGCGTTGGGACAGGGTCCTACTATGGCTACACCTTC
NA	NA	TRBV14	12	TRBJ2-5	CASSADGYERYF	TGTGCCAGCAGCGCGGACGGGTACGAGCGGTACTTC
NA	NA	TRBV20-1	14	TRBJ2-7	CSATAQEGVHEQYF	TGCAGTGCTACCGCCCAGGAGGGGGTCCACGAGCAGTACTTC
NA	NA	TRBV6-2/TRBV6-3	14	TRBJ1-6	CASSYEYSSSPLHF	TGTGCCAGCAGTTACGAGTACAGCTCATCACCCCTCCACTTT
NA	NA	TRBV3-1	15	TRBJ1-2	CASSQLRGDNYGYTF	TGTGCCAGCAGCCAATTGAGGGGGGATAACTATGGCTACACCTTC
NA	TRBD2	TRBV20-1	13	TRBJ2-1	CSAASGSYNEQFF	TGCAGTGCAGCTAGCGGGAGCTACAATGAGCAGTTCTTC
few	TRBD1	TRBV15	15	TRBJ2-7	CATSGPGTGVYEQYF	TGTGCCACCAGCGGACCCGGGACAGGGGTTTACGAGCAGTACTTC
few	NA	TRBV20-1	15	TRBJ1-1	CSARDPQGLNTEAFF	TGCAGTGCTAGAGATCCCCAGGGGCTAAACACTGAAGCTTTCTTT
many	TRBD1	TRBV20-1	16	TRBJ2-1	CSARAGTGTGNNEQFF	TGCAGTGCTAGGGCTGGGACCGGGACAGGTAATAATGAGCAGTTCTTC
NA	NA	TRBV12-3/TRBV12-4	13	TRBJ2-1	CASSLEWAGEQFF	TGTGCCAGCAGTTTGGAGTGGGCAGGGGAGCAGTTCTTC
NA	NA	TRBV28	13	TRBJ1-5	CASSWGTNQPQHF	TGTGCCAGCAGTTGGGGGACTAATCAGCCCCAGCATTTT
NA	NA	TRBV6-6	14	TRBJ2-1	CASSRRTPEGEQFF	TGTGCCAGCAGCCGCCGGACCCCAGAGGGTGAGCAGTTCTTC
few	TRBD1	TRBV11-1	15	TRBJ2-3	CASSRGTGRTDTQYF	TGTGCCAGCAGCCGCGGGACAGGGCGGACAGATACGCAGTATTTT
NA	NA	TRBV6-2/TRBV6-3	13	TRBJ2-1	CASIRGRDNEQFF	TGTGCCAGCATCAGAGGACGGGACAATGAGCAGTTCTTC
NA	NA	TRBV29-1	11	TRBJ2-1	CSVDGNHEQFF	TGCAGCGTCGATGGCAACCATGAGCAGTTCTTC
NA	NA	TRBV2	12	TRBJ1-6	CASRIYGSPLHF	TGTGCCAGCAGGATATACGGGTCACCCCTCCACTTT
NA	NA	TRBV4-2	15	TRBJ2-2	CASSQGVSNTGELFF	TGTGCCAGCAGCCAAGGGGTCTCAAACACCGGGGAGCTGTTTTTT
NA	NA	TRBV12-3/TRBV12-4	17	TRBJ2-5	CASSLTDYSREQETQYF	TGTGCCAGCAGTTTGACGGACTATTCCCGCGAACAAGAGACCCAGTACTTC
few	NA	TRBV3-1	16	TRBJ2-4	CASSQGVGWAKNIQYF	TGTGCCAGCAGCCAAGGCGTAGGGTGGGCCAAAAACATTCAGTACTTC